The entry below gives a single TCR beta chain sequence along with its context. Its target is not known. MiXCR, run by TCRdb on the 5' RACE reads, gives a single entry per CDR3 protein. In the table there are some 300,000 distinct CDR3 sequences, less than 25% of which are singletons. This sample is part of a study of CD8 T cells in ankylosing spondylitis. Study-wide findings and caveats: There was a TCR beta motif, made of several highly homologous variants, that appeared characteristic of ankylosing spondylitis blood.

The sample consisted of blood, either unsorted or a sorted T cell fraction (not recorded which). This sequence originates from a female donor with ankylosing spondylitis or in good health (not recorded which).

This CDR3 reads CAISEDVNYGYTF. The CDR3, as DNA: TGTGCCATCAGTGAGGACGTTAACTATGGCTACACCTTC. V gene TRBV10-3 combines with J gene TRBJ1-2; no reliable D call. The germline V gene encodes CDR1 ENHRY and CDR2 SYGVKD. The germline V and J ends were trimmed by 2 bases and 1 base, with 5 bases remaining between them. This CDR3 is built from 13 residues.